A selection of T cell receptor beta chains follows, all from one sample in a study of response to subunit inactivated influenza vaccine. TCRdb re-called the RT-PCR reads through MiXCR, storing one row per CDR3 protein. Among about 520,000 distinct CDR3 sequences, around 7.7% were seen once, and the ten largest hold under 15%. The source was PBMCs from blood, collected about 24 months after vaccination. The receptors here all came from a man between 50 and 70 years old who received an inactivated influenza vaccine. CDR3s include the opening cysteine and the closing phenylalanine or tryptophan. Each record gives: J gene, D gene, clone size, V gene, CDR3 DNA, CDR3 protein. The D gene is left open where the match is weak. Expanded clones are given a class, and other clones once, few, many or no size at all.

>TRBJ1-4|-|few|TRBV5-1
TGCGCCAGCAGCTTTTCGGCTACTTACGAAAAACTGTTTTTT
CASSFSATYEKLFF
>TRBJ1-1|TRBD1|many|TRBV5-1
TGCGCCAGCCACCCCAGGGACAGGGGAGAAGCTTTCTTT
CASHPRDRGEAFF
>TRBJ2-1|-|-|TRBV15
TGTGCCACCAGCAGAGATCGGGGTTATGAGCAGTTCTTC
CATSRDRGYEQFF
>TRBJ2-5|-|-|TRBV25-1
TGTGCCAGCAGTGAATTCCGGCAGCAAGAGACCCAGTACTTC
CASSEFRQQETQYF
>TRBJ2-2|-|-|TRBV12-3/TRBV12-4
TGTGCCAGCAGTCCTCGGAGAGGGAAGGGAAACACCGGGGAGCTGTTTTTT
CASSPRRGKGNTGELFF
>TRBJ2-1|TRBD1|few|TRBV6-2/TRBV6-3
TGTGCCAGCAGTTACCCTATACCCGGGACAGGTACATATGAGCAGTTCTTC
CASSYPIPGTGTYEQFF
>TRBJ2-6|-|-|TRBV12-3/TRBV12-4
TGTGCCAGCAGCCCTGGGCCGAGCGTCCTGACTTTC
CASSPGPSVLTF
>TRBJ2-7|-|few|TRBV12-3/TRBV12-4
TGTGCCAGCACCCCGAGTGGCTACGAGCAGTACTTC
CASTPSGYEQYF
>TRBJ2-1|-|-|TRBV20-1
TGCAGTGCTAGAGGGGGACCCAGCTCCTACAATGAGCAGTTCTTC
CSARGGPSSYNEQFF
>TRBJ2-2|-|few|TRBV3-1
TGTGCCAGCAGCCCCGGAGGATTCAATGGGGAGCTGTTTTTT
CASSPGGFNGELFF
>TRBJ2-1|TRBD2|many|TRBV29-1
TGCAGCGTAGCACGCGGGGGGGGCTCTTACAATGAGCAGTTCTTC
CSVARGGGSYNEQFF
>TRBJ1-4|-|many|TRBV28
TGTGCCAGCAGTTTAATCCCCCAGACTGGGGAAAAACTGTTTTTT
CASSLIPQTGEKLFF
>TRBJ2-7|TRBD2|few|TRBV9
TGTGCCAGCACCCCAAGTCCTAGCGGCTACGAGCAGTACTTC
CASTPSPSGYEQYF
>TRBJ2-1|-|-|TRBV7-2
TGTGCCAGCAGCCAAGGGTGGGTTTCGGGTGAGCAGTTCTTC
CASSQGWVSGEQFF
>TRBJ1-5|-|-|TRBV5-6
TGTGCCAGCACCATCGGGGGGTTTGGGAATCAGCCCCAGCATTTT
CASTIGGFGNQPQHF
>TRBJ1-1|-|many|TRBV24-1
TGTGCCACCAGTGTAGGACACAGGAGCGAAGCTTTCTTT
CATSVGHRSEAFF
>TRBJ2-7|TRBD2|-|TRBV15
TGTGCCACCAGCAGAGATTACGGGACTAGCCCCTACGAGCAGTACTTC
CATSRDYGTSPYEQYF
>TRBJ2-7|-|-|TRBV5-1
TGCGCCAGCAGCTTGGATCCAGCCAGGACCCTCTACGAGCAGTACTTC
CASSLDPARTLYEQYF
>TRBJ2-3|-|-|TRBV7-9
TGTGCCAGCCGTCCGGGGAGTACAGATACGCAGTATTTT
CASRPGSTDTQYF
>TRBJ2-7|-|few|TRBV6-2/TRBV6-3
TGTGCCAGCAGGGACACCACGGGGTACGAGCAGTACTTC
CASRDTTGYEQYF
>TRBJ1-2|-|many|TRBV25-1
TGTGCCAGTGACATGGGAGGGAACTATGGCTACACCTTC
CASDMGGNYGYTF
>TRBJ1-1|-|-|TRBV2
TGTGCCAGCTGTGACAGACGGAACACTGAAGCTTTCTTT
CASCDRRNTEAFF
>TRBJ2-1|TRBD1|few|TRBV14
TGTGCCAGCAGCCAACAGTGGACAGGACGAAATGAGCAGTTCTTC
CASSQQWTGRNEQFF
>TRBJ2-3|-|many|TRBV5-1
TGCGCCAGCAGCTTGGGAGCTGGTGTGGGCACAGATACGCAGTATTTT
CASSLGAGVGTDTQYF
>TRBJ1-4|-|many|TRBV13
TGTGCCAGCAGCTTTAGGGGAACTAATGAAAAACTGTTTTTT
CASSFRGTNEKLFF
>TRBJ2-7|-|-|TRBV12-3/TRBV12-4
TGTGCCAGCACCGTAACAGGGAGCTGGGACGAGCAGTACTTC
CASTVTGSWDEQYF
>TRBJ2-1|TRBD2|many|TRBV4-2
TGTGCCAGCAGCCGGCTACTAGCGGGACAGTTAAATGAGCAGTTCTTC
CASSRLLAGQLNEQFF
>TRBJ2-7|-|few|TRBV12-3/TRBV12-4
TGTGCCAGCAGTCCCCACATGTACGAGCAGTACTTC
CASSPHMYEQYF
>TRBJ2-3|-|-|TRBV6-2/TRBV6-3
TGTGTCAGCAGTTACACGGGAACACGGTCGGATACGCAGTATTTT
CVSSYTGTRSDTQYF
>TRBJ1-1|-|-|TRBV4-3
TGCGCCAGCAGCCAAGTCCTGGCGAACACTGAAGCTTTCTTT
CASSQVLANTEAFF
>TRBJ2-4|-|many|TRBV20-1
TGCAGTGCTAGGACCCGACGACAGGTCCAAAACATTCAGTACTTC
CSARTRRQVQNIQYF
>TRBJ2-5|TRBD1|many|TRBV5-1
TGCGCCAGCAGCTACAGACCTCCAGGGGGCTCAGAGACCCAGTACTTC
CASSYRPPGGSETQYF
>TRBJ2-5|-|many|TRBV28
TGTGCCTCCGAGGGGGGGCACCAAGAGACCCAGTACTTC
CASEGGHQETQYF
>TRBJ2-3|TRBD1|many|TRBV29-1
TGCAGCGTTCGACAGGGGGCCGCAGATACGCAGTATTTT
CSVRQGAADTQYF
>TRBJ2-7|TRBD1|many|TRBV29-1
TGCAGCGGGGGGACAGGTGGTCGCGAGCAGTACTTC
CSGGTGGREQYF
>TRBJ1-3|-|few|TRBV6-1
TGTGCCAGCAGTGAAGGTATCAGTGGAAACACCATATATTTT
CASSEGISGNTIYF